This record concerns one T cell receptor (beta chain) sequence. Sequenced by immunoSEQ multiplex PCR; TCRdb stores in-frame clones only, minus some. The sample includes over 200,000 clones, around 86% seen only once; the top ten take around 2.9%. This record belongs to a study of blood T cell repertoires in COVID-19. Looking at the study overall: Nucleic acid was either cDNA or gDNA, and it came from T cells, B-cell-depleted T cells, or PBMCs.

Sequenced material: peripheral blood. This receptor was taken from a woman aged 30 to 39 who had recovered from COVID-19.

CDR3 nucleotides: TGTGCCAGCAGCCCCACACTAGCGGCCCAAGAGACCCAGTACTTC. Its translation is CASSPTLAAQETQYF. The chain is built from TRBV6-2 or TRBV6-3 and TRBJ2-5; 8 nucleotides match TRBD2. The CDR3 length is 15 residues. The V segment lost 6 bases and the J segment 1 base; nucleotides outside the gene matches: 7. Per the germline V gene, CDR1 is MNHEY and CDR2 is SVGEGT.